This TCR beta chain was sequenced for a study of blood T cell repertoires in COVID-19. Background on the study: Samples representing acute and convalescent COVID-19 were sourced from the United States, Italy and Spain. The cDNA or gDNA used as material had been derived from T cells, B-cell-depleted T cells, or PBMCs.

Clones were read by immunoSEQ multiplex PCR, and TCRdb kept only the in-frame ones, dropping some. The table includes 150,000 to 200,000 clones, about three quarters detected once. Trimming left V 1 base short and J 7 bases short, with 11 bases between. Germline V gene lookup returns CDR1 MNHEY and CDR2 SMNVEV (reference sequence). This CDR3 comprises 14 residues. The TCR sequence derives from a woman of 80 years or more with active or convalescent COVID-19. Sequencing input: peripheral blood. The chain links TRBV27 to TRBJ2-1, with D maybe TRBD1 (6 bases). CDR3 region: CASSLYGGGNEQFF. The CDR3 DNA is TGTGCCAGCAGTTTATATGGGGGCGGTAATGAGCAGTTCTTC.